The clone carrying this TCR beta chain was recorded many times. Its antigen is not known. The germline V gene has CDR1 MNHEY and CDR2 SVGAGI. V gave up 9 bases and J gave up 0 bases, with 7 bases separating them. The CDR3 consists of 12 residues. The data are from a study of T-cell reconstitution after alpha-beta-depleted transplantation in children. General observations from the study: About two months after transplant, alpha-beta T cells reportedly came from several hundred expanded graft clones. Newly produced T cells mostly provided counts and TCRbeta diversity after one year, as hyperexpanded clones declined.

Unique molecular identifiers were used to barcode this TCRbeta library. TCRdb reprocessed the PCR reads with MiXCR, giving one entry per CDR3 protein. The sample yields about 240,000 distinct CDR3 sequences, about 26% seen once. This clonotype was obtained from a girl aged 2 to 9 with Fanconi anemia, due to receive a stem cell transplant. Source: PBMCs, taken before TCRalphabeta/CD19-depleted stem cell transplant. This chain joins TRBV6-5 and TRBJ2-3, with D maybe TRBD1 (6 bases). The CDR3 is CASGGSTDTQYF. The CDR3 DNA reads as TGTGCCAGTGGGGGCAGCACAGATACGCAGTATTTT.